The 17 T cell receptor beta chains below all came from one sample that was sequenced in a study of OX40 agonist ivuxolimab in advanced cancers. Profiled with immunoSEQ multiplex PCR; TCRdb holds only in-frame clones, not every one. The sample yields some 150,000 clones, approximately 94% seen once. Specimen: CD4+ or CD8+ T cells sorted from blood, collected in a trial of the OX40 agonist ivuxolimab. The receptors come from an adult with an advanced solid tumor such as melanoma, head and neck, liver or kidney cancer.

The V gene is TRBV6-1, the J gene TRBJ2-7, with 12 bases matching TRBD1. Per the germline V gene, CDR1 is MNHNS and CDR2 is SASEGT. The CDR3 length is 13 residues. Trimming cost V 8 bases and J 3 bases; bases outside gene matches: 2. The DNA of the CDR3 is TGTGCCAGCGGGGACAGGGGGCTCTACGAGCAGTACTTC. Its translation: CASGDRGLYEQYF.

The chain has TRBV7-9 and TRBJ1-4, with D unresolved. The CDR3 consists of 16 residues. Trimming cost V 1 base and J 8 bases, with 17 bases left between them. Germline values: CDR1 SEHNR, CDR2 FQNEAQ (reference sequence). CDR3 protein: CASSLGGLIGGEKLFF. The CDR3 region has the DNA TGTGCCAGCAGCTTAGGTGGACTCATCGGCGGGGAAAAACTGTTTTTT.

This chain joins TRBV10-1 and TRBJ2-3; weak D call: TRBD2 (5 bases). Per the germline V gene, CDR1 is WNHNN and CDR2 is SYGVQD (reference sequence). V was shortened by 5 bases and J by 0 bases, with 18 bases between the two germline ends. The length of the CDR3 is 17 residues. The DNA of the CDR3 is TGCGCCAGCAGTCTTCCGGAGGAGCGGATCAGCACAGATACGCAGTATTTT. It specifies CASSLPEERISTDTQYF.

The genes are TRBV11-3 and TRBJ2-1, with 12 bases that match TRBD2. J gave up 8 bases and V 3 bases, and 5 bases lay outside the gene matches. The length of the CDR3 is 15 residues. CDR1 is SGHNT and CDR2 is YENEEA in the germline V gene. As DNA, the CDR3 is TGTGCCAGCAGCTTGACTAGCGGGAGCCCCCATGAGCAGTTCTTC. This codes for CASSLTSGSPHEQFF.

The chain has TRBV5-5 and TRBJ1-2; tentative D call: TRBD1 (6 bases). This CDR3 is 18 amino acids long. The germline V and J ends were trimmed by 2 bases and 7 bases, with 27 bases remaining between them. Germline loops: CDR1 SGHKS, CDR2 YYEKEE (reference sequence). The CDR3 coding sequence is TGTGCCAGCAGCTTCGTGGGGGGCGGAGGAGGACCCCAGGGTGGCTACACCTTC. Translated: CASSFVGGGGGPQGGYTF. Complete variable domain (other parts from reference TRBV5-5 and TRBJ1-2): DAGVTQSPTHLIKTRGQQVTLRCSPISGHKSVSWYQQVLGQGPQFIFQYYEKEERGRGNFPDRFSARQFPNYSSELNVNALLLGDSALYLCASSFVGGGGGPQGGYTFGSGTRLTVV.

This chain links TRBV13 with TRBJ2-3; D uncertain. Trimming cost V 1 base and J 2 bases, with 7 bases left between them. This CDR3 contains 14 residues. In germline, CDR1 is PRHDT, CDR2 FYEKMQ (reference sequence). This chain's CDR3 is CASSLEILTDTQYF. CDR3 nucleotide sequence: TGTGCCAGCAGCTTAGAGATCCTCACAGATACGCAGTATTTT.

This chain uses TRBV28 with TRBJ2-6; D is unresolved. The CDR3 covers 15 residues. V lost 1 base and J lost 4, with 8 bases in between. Germline V lookup: CDR1 MDHEN, CDR2 SYDVKM. CDR3 bases: TGTGCCAGCAGTTTATTGGGTGGAGGGGCCAACGTCCTGACTTTC. This codes for CASSLLGGGANVLTF.

V is TRBV5-1 and J is TRBJ2-5, with D perhaps matching TRBD1 or TRBD2 (5 bases each). Germline V gene lookup returns CDR1 SGHRS and CDR2 YFSETQ. The CDR3 has 15 residues. V lost 2 bases to trimming and J lost 0 bases, with 11 bases between them. The chain's CDR3 is CASSFLTGHQETQYF. The DNA of the CDR3 is TGCGCCAGCAGCTTCCTAACGGGGCACCAAGAGACCCAGTACTTC.

This chain uses TRBV4-2 with TRBJ1-1, with unresolved D. The CDR3 length is 15 residues. The germline V and J ends were trimmed by 0 bases and 4 bases, with 12 bases remaining between them. Germline V gives CDR1 LGHNA, CDR2 YNFKEQ. The CDR3 sequence is CASSQDVGWGTEAFF. DNA of the CDR3: TGTGCCAGCAGCCAAGATGTGGGGTGGGGCACTGAAGCTTTCTTT.

CDR3 in DNA: TGCGCCAGCAGTCTTCATCCCAGGGCCCAGGGCACTGAAGCTTTCTTT. Amino acid sequence: CASSLHPRAQGTEAFF. The V gene is TRBV23-1, the J gene TRBJ1-1, with a weak D call TRBD1 (5 bases). TRBV23-1 is annotated as an ORF whose role is uncertain. The CDR3 has 16 residues. V lost 4 bases to trimming and J lost 4 bases, with 19 bases between them.

This chain uses TRBV7-2 with TRBJ1-2; TRBD1 might be the D (5 bases). V was shortened by 5 bases and J by 4 bases, with 20 bases between the two germline ends. The CDR3 runs 16 residues. Germline V gene sequence: CDR1 SGHTA, CDR2 FQGNSA. In DNA, the CDR3 is TGTGCCAGCAGCCCCACGGGACTCTCGAGGGGCTATGGCTACACCTTC. Protein: CASSPTGLSRGYGYTF.

The gene calls are TRBV15 and TRBJ2-2; 7 bases line up with TRBD1. Trimming cost V 0 bases and J 7 bases; bases outside gene matches: 8. Germline CDR1 reads LNHNV; CDR2 reads YYDKDF (reference sequence). This CDR3 spans 16 amino acids. The CDR3 is CATSRDKQGVGGELFF. Written as DNA, the CDR3 is TGTGCCACCAGCAGAGATAAGCAGGGGGTGGGCGGGGAGCTGTTTTTT.

In nucleotides, the CDR3 is TGTGCCAGCAGCCACGGTGGGACAATCTATGGCTACACCTTC. This sequence encodes CASSHGGTIYGYTF. This chain connects TRBV14 to TRBJ1-2; D is possibly TRBD1 (6 bases). The CDR3 sequence is 14 residues long. V lost 3 bases and J 4 bases, leaving 12 bases between the germline ends. Germline V gene sequence: CDR1 SGHDN, CDR2 FVKESK.

This chain links TRBV7-8 with TRBJ1-1; weak D call: TRBD1 (5 bases). The CDR3 covers 14 residues. The V gene's germline CDR1 is SGHVS and CDR2 FQNEAQ. V lost 4 bases to trimming and J lost 5 bases, with 14 bases between them. The DNA for the CDR3 is TGTGCCAGCAGCTGGGGCCCAGAAAGGACTGAAGCTTTCTTT. Translating it yields CASSWGPERTEAFF.

This chain connects TRBV2 to TRBJ1-1; no reliable D call. Trimming stripped 6 bases from V and 1 base from J, with 12 bases between. CDR1 and CDR2 (germline): SNHLY, FYNNEI. This CDR3 is built from 14 residues. In nucleotides, the CDR3 is TGTGCCAGCAGAGAAACTCGGGGGAACACTGAAGCTTTCTTT. Translating gives CASRETRGNTEAFF.

The chain recombines TRBV10-2 with TRBJ2-5, with TRBD1 identical over 8 bases. Trimming took 6 bases from V and 1 from J; bases not matched to a gene: 7. CDR1 is WSHSY, CDR2 SAAADI, per germline. There are 15 residues in the CDR3. Written as DNA, the CDR3 is TGCGCCAGCAGGGGACAGGAGGTGTTCCAAGAGACCCAGTACTTC. Its protein is CASRGQEVFQETQYF.

The chain links TRBV7-3 to TRBJ2-1; 7 bases line up with TRBD2. The CDR3 is 17 residues long. CDR1 and CDR2 from the germline V gene are SGHTA and FQGTGA. The V gene end was trimmed by 1 base and the J gene end by 4 bases; junction bases not matched to a gene: 10. The CDR3 nucleotides read TGTGCCAGCAGCTTAAATGGTGGCGGGAGTGGTTACAATGAGCAGTTCTTC. It translates to CASSLNGGGSGYNEQFF. Based on the CDR3 plus reference TRBV7-3 and TRBJ2-1, the full variable domain is GAGVSQTPSNKVTEKGKYVELRCDPISGHTALYWYRQSLGQGPEFLIYFQGTGAADDSGLPNDRFFAVRPEGSVSTLKIQRTERGDSAVYLCASSLNGGGSGYNEQFFGPGTRLTVL.